The next 5 T cell receptor beta chains were all read from a single sample in a study of blood T cells in healthy people across ages (dated by TCRdb to the mid-2010s). Library method: 5' RACE. This sample was sequenced with an Illumina HiSeq 2500. A second roughly 7 to 11 cycle PCR used a sample-barcoded 5' primer and a J-beta primer mix. TCRdb trimmed the raw reads at Q25, called clones with MiXCR and kept productive beta chains. Identical CDR3 protein sequences are pooled into one entry, listed with their most common genes and DNA. The sample profile shows around 650,000 distinct CDR3 sequences; 32% of them were found once. The ten largest clones capture 15% of the sample. The specimen was blood. These receptors came from a woman older than 75 in good health. Donor details come from another sample of the same person, matched by shared clones.

The table lists this clonotype with many counts. The rearrangement joins TRBV29-1 to TRBJ2-5; D not certain. CDR3 size: 13 residues. V gave up 3 bases and J gave up 6 bases, with 14 bases separating them. Germline CDR1 reads SQVTM; CDR2 reads ANQGSEA. DNA for the CDR3: TGCAGCGTTGAGCGCCGGCTTACTAAGACCCAGTACTTC. Translating gives CSVERRLTKTQYF.

This chain joins TRBV7-9 and TRBJ1-1, with a weak D call TRBD1 (5 bases). The CDR3 runs 14 residues. V gave up 5 bases and J gave up 3 bases, with 13 bases separating them. In germline, CDR1 is SEHNR, CDR2 FQNEAQ (reference sequence). CDR3 region: CASSPNRRDTEAFF. CDR3 nucleotides: TGTGCCAGCAGCCCGAACAGGCGCGACACTGAAGCTTTCTTT.

This clonotype turned up a few times. A much larger clone differs by one base, so this may be a read error. The rearrangement uses TRBV6-2 or TRBV6-3 and TRBJ2-6; D tentatively reads TRBD1 or TRBD2 (5 bases each). CDR3 size: 16 residues. The germline V gene encodes CDR1 MNHEY and CDR2 SVGEGT. CDR3 amino acids: CASRIRGVSGANVRTF. DNA for the CDR3: TGTGCCAGCAGAATTCGGGGCGTATCTGGGGCCAACGTCCGGACTTTC.

V gene TRBV28 combines with J gene TRBJ2-7, with 9 bases identical to TRBD1. Trimming at V came to 7 bases and at J to 2 bases, leaving 6 bases not matched to a gene. Germline CDR1 and CDR2: MDHEN and SYDVKM. This CDR3 region has 14 residues. DNA for the CDR3: TGTGCCAGCACCTCCTGGGACAGGGCCTACGAGCAGTACTTC. This sequence encodes CASTSWDRAYEQYF.

This clonotype was picked up a small number of times. The V call is TRBV2, the J call TRBJ1-1; perhaps TRBD1 as D (6 bases). The CDR3 consists of 15 residues. Germline CDR1 reads SNHLY; CDR2 reads FYNNEI. Trimming shortened V by 3 bases and J by 3 bases, and 14 bases separated the two germline ends. The CDR3 spells CASSDLTGYDTEAFF. In DNA form, the CDR3 reads TGTGCCAGCAGTGACTTAACAGGGTATGACACTGAAGCTTTCTTT.